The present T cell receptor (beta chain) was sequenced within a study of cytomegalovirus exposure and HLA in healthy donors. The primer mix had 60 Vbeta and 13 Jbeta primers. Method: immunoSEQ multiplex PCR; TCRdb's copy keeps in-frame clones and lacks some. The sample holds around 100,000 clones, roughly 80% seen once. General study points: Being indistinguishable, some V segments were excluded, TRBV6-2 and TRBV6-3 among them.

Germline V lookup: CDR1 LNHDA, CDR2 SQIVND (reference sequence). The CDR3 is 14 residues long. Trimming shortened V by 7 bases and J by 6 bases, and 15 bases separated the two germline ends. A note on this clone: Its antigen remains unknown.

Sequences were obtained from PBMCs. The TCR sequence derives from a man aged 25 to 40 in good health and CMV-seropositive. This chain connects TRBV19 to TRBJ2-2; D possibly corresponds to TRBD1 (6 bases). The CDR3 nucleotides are TGTGCCAGTACCAAACTACAGGGTTCCGGGGAGCTGTTTTTT. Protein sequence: CASTKLQGSGELFF.